Below are 7 T cell receptor beta chains sequenced from a single sample in a study of T cell repertoires in cytomegalovirus infection. For these receptors, no antigen is known. TCRdb independently ran MiXCR on the reads; one entry per CDR3 protein. The sample shows around 770,000 distinct CDR3 sequences, 29% of them seen only once. The input for sequencing was cultured CD8+ T cells from PBMCs, taken from culture after CMV antigen stimulation. These TCRs come from a human donor in good health (CMV status not recorded). Some clones in this sample may be carry-over from other donors' samples.

This chain links TRBV12-3 or TRBV12-4 with TRBJ2-1; 13 bases agree with TRBD2. The CDR3 is made up of 18 amino acids. The V gene end was trimmed by 6 bases and the J gene end by 7 bases; junction bases not matched to a gene: 15. The CDR3 bases are TGTGCCAGCAGCTCGCCCGGACTAGCGGGGGATCCGCCGAATGAGCAGTTCTTC. It encodes CASSSPGLAGDPPNEQFF.

The chain uses TRBV6-6 and TRBJ1-2; 11 bases are a match to TRBD1. V was clipped by 0 bases and J by 0 bases; unmatched bases: 24. The CDR3 runs 24 residues. Germline CDR1 and CDR2: MNHNY and SVGAGI (reference sequence). The CDR3 nucleotides are TGTGCCAGCAGTTACTCGAGAGTCAGGACAGGGGGCGACCCTAACTTGTTAGCTAACTATGGCTACACCTTC. It codes for CASSYSRVRTGGDPNLLANYGYTF.

The V call is TRBV6-6, the J call TRBJ2-1; 7 nucleotides agree with TRBD1. V shed 5 bases and J 3 bases; nucleotides not matched to a gene: 10. Germline CDR1 is MNHNY and CDR2 is SVGAGI (reference sequence). The CDR3 has 16 amino acids. In nucleotides, the CDR3 is TGTGCCAGCAGTGACCATTCCGGGACAGACTACAATGAGCAGTTCTTC. This encodes CASSDHSGTDYNEQFF.

This clonotype has only one observation. The chain has TRBV9 and TRBJ2-1, with D hard to call. Germline V CDR1 and CDR2: SGDLS, YYNGEE. V lost 4 bases, J lost 6 bases, and 11 bases lay in between. The CDR3 has 13 residues. CDR3 residues: CASSRSPSNEQFF. The CDR3 region has the DNA TGTGCCAGCAGCCGTTCACCTAGCAATGAGCAGTTCTTC. Complete variable domain (other parts from reference TRBV9 and TRBJ2-1): DSGVTQTPKHLITATGQRVTLRCSPRSGDLSVYWYQQSLDQGLQFLIQYYNGEERAKGNILERFSAQQFPDLHSELNLSSLELGDSALYFCASSRSPSNEQFFGPGTRLTVL.

The V and J genes are TRBV6-6 and TRBJ1-2; D ambiguous. CDR1 is MNHNY and CDR2 is SVGAGI in the germline V gene (reference sequence). V lost 5 bases and J lost 4, with 14 bases in between. This CDR3 contains 14 residues. This CDR3 reads CASSGEMVLYGYTF. CDR3 in DNA: TGTGCCAGCAGTGGAGAGATGGTCCTCTATGGCTACACCTTC.

The sample holds many counts of this clonotype. V and J are TRBV7-2 and TRBJ2-7, with a possible D match to TRBD2 (6 bases). Deletions cut 4 bases from V and 0 bases from J, with 22 bases between. This CDR3 is 18 amino acids long. Germline V gene data show CDR1 as SGHTA and CDR2 as FQGNSA. CDR3 coding DNA: TGTGCCAGCAGCTATAGACCGGGACCCCCCGGGAGCTCCTACGAGCAGTACTTC. Its translation: CASSYRPGPPGSSYEQYF.

The sample holds many counts of this clonotype. The chain joins TRBV7-3 to TRBJ2-3; D perhaps matches TRBD1 (5 bases). Germline CDR1 SGHTA, CDR2 FQGTGA. There are 17 residues in the CDR3. V lost 7 bases to trimming and J lost 3 bases, with 23 bases between them. The CDR3 sequence is CASTRLGPPLSTDTQYF. As DNA, the CDR3 is TGTGCCAGCACTCGGTTGGGGCCTCCTCTTTCTACAGATACGCAGTATTTT.